The 28 T cell receptor beta chains in this list originate from one sample, sequenced in a study of T-cell memory formation after mild COVID-19. TCRdb redid the calling of the 5' RACE reads with MiXCR, one entry per CDR3 protein. The sample shows 110,000 or so distinct CDR3 sequences, approximately 22% of them seen only once. The sequencing sample was made of PBMCs or a T cell subset sorted from them (not recorded which). All receptors derive from a man between 18 and 29 years old who had mild COVID-19 (a few samples of this study predate the infection). Cell type and time point are not known.

V usage is TRBV7-9 and J usage is TRBJ1-6; D might be TRBD1 (6 bases). Germline assignment: CDR1 SEHNR and CDR2 FQNEAQ (reference sequence). This CDR3 has 15 residues. V was clipped by 5 bases and J by 5 bases, with 13 bases between them. Here the CDR3 DNA reads TGTGCCAGCAGCACCGACAGGAACCATAATTCACCCCTCCACTTT. Protein sequence: CASSTDRNHNSPLHF.

V is TRBV5-1 and J is TRBJ1-1; 9 bases agree with TRBD1. V lost 3 bases to trimming and J lost 1 base; unmatched junction nucleotides: 4. CDR3 length: 15 amino acids. Germline CDR1 is SGHRS and CDR2 is YFSETQ. DNA for the CDR3: TGCGCCAGCAGCTCCTCGGGACAGGGGAACACTGAAGCTTTCTTT. It encodes CASSSSGQGNTEAFF.

This chain uses TRBV15 with TRBJ1-4, with D possibly being TRBD1 (6 bases). The CDR3 is made up of 15 amino acids. Trimming removed 0 bases from V and 5 bases from J, with 10 bases in between. In germline, CDR1 is LNHNV, CDR2 YYDKDF (reference sequence). Here the CDR3 DNA reads TGTGCCACCAGCAGAGACCAGGGGACGAATGAAAAACTGTTTTTT. Translated: CATSRDQGTNEKLFF. Looking up the rest from reference TRBV15 and TRBJ1-4 gives the full variable domain: DAMVIQNPRYQVTQFGKPVTLSCSQTLNHNVMYWYQQKSSQAPKLLFHYYDKDFNNEADTPDNFQSRRPNTSFCFLDIRSPGLGDTAMYLCATSRDQGTNEKLFFGSGTQLSVL.

This clonotype was counted a few times. The chain combines TRBV7-6 with TRBJ1-2; a possible D gene is TRBD1 (5 bases). The V and J ends lost 5 bases and 0 bases respectively, with 22 bases between them. The CDR3 sequence is 18 residues long. Germline assignment: CDR1 SGHVS and CDR2 FNYEAQ. The CDR3 DNA follows: TGTGCCAGCAGCGTTAGCCGGGACCCCTTTGCGGCTAACTATGGCTACACCTTC. This codes for CASSVSRDPFAANYGYTF. Full variable domain (outside the CDR3, taken from reference TRBV7-6 and TRBJ1-2): GAGVSQSPRYKVTKRGQDVALRCDPISGHVSLYWYRQALGQGPEFLTYFNYEAQQDKSGLPNDRFSAERPEGSISTLTIQRTEQRDSAMYRCASSVSRDPFAANYGYTFGSGTRLTVV.

V gene TRBV12-3 or TRBV12-4 combines with J gene TRBJ1-1; TRBD1 agrees at 8 bases. The length of the CDR3 is 13 residues. The junction had 7 bases not matched to a gene; V was cut back by 8 bases and J by 5 bases. The CDR3 reads CASRQGRETEAFF. In DNA, the CDR3 is TGTGCCAGCCGACAGGGGAGGGAGACTGAAGCTTTCTTT.

The table lists this clonotype with a few counts. The V call is TRBV7-3, the J call TRBJ1-1, with a tentative D call TRBD1 (6 bases). Germline V CDR1 and CDR2: SGHTA, FQGTGA. This CDR3 region has 15 residues. With 5 bases removed from V and 6 bases from J, the gap between germline ends came to 19 bases. CDR3 sequence: CASSPEGGRVAEAFF. CDR3 nucleotides: TGTGCCAGCAGCCCGGAGGGGGGGCGGGTTGCTGAAGCTTTCTTT.

CDR3 protein: CASSFSSMGSQPQHF. The DNA for the CDR3 is TGTGCCAGCAGTTTTTCTTCAATGGGGAGTCAGCCCCAGCATTTT. V is TRBV12-3 or TRBV12-4 and J is TRBJ1-5; no definite D call. Trimming stripped 3 bases from V and 6 bases from J, with 15 bases between. This CDR3 comprises 15 residues.

The chain couples TRBV3-1 to TRBJ1-5; 9 nucleotides align to TRBD1. The CDR3 is 15 amino acids. Per the germline V gene, CDR1 is LGHDT and CDR2 is YNNKEL (reference sequence). Trimming at V came to 5 bases and at J to 5 bases, leaving 7 bases not matched to a gene. The chain's CDR3 is CASSRVRDRDQPQHF. DNA for the CDR3: TGTGCCAGCAGCAGAGTCCGGGACAGGGATCAGCCCCAGCATTTT.

The CDR3 sequence: CASSGLQGGTGELFF. The CDR3 DNA reads TGTGCCAGCAGTGGGTTACAGGGGGGCACCGGGGAGCTGTTTTTT. The chain recombines TRBV6-5 with TRBJ2-2; 8 bases match TRBD1. The germline gives CDR1 MNHEY, CDR2 SVGAGI. V lost 5 bases to trimming and J lost 4 bases; unmatched junction nucleotides: 6. This CDR3 has 15 residues.

The chain combines TRBV13 with TRBJ2-7; 8 nucleotides align to TRBD1. The CDR3 is 14 amino acids. The V and J ends lost 0 bases and 3 bases, in that order; junction bases with no gene match: 1. Per the germline V gene, CDR1 is PRHDT and CDR2 is FYEKMQ (reference sequence). CDR3 in amino acids: CASSLGDRDYEQYF. CDR3 in DNA: TGTGCCAGCAGCTTAGGGGACAGGGACTACGAGCAGTACTTC.

This clonotype was detected many times. This chain links TRBV7-2 with TRBJ2-7; 9 bases map to TRBD2. This CDR3 is built from 15 residues. Trimming at V came to 5 bases and at J to 4 bases, leaving 9 bases not matched to a gene. CDR1 and CDR2 from the germline V gene are SGHTA and FQGNSA. CDR3 in amino acids: CASSPGGGAMYEQYF. In DNA form, the CDR3 reads TGTGCCAGCAGCCCCGGCGGGGGGGCCATGTACGAGCAGTACTTC.

In this sample, this clonotype turned up a few times. The rearrangement uses TRBV7-8 and TRBJ2-7; 7 nucleotides match TRBD1. The germline V gene has CDR1 SGHVS and CDR2 FQNEAQ. Germline trimming cut 5 bases from V and 3 bases from J; bases unmatched to any gene: 7. The CDR3 runs 14 residues. The chain's CDR3 is CASSVLTGDYEQYV. The CDR3 DNA reads as TGTGCCAGCAGCGTCCTAACAGGGGACTACGAGCAGTACGTC.

This clonotype was counted a few times. The chain has TRBV6-5 and TRBJ1-5; a possible D gene is TRBD1 (6 bases). This CDR3 has 14 amino acids. CDR1 and CDR2 from the germline V gene are MNHEY and SVGAGI. Trimming took off 5 bases at V and 9 bases at J, with 17 bases between the two ends. CDR3 DNA sequence: TGTGCCAGCAGTACACGGGGGCTTGGGGGGCCCCAGCATTTT. Residues: CASSTRGLGGPQHF.

V is TRBV28 and J is TRBJ1-5, with D perhaps TRBD1 (5 bases). Trimming stripped 2 bases from V and 3 bases from J, with 11 bases between. The CDR3 runs 15 residues. Germline-derived CDR1 and CDR2 are MDHEN and SYDVKM. CDR3: CASSLEGRANQPQHF. Here the CDR3 DNA reads TGTGCCAGCAGTTTAGAGGGCAGGGCCAATCAGCCCCAGCATTTT.

For the CDR3, the DNA is TGTGCCAGCAGGGGGACAGGGGGCTATGGCTACACCTTC. Translated: CASRGTGGYGYTF. The chain combines TRBV27 with TRBJ1-2, with TRBD1 matching over 11 bases. This CDR3 is 13 amino acids long. The V gene end was trimmed by 6 bases and the J gene end by 4 bases; junction bases not matched to a gene: 1. Germline CDR1 MNHEY, CDR2 SMNVEV (reference sequence).

This clonotype has only a few counts. The chain links TRBV6-6 to TRBJ2-3, with 10 nucleotides matching TRBD2. V was pared by 0 bases and J by 2 bases, with 2 bases of the junction left unmatched. Germline values: CDR1 MNHNY, CDR2 SVGAGI (reference sequence). The CDR3 sequence is 16 residues long. CDR3 nucleotide sequence: TGTGCCAGCAGTTACTCGAGCGGGGGGGACACAGATACGCAGTATTTT. Amino acid sequence: CASSYSSGGDTDTQYF.

This clonotype occurred a few times. The CDR3 DNA is TGCGCCAGCAGCCAAGTCGCGGGGGGTGACAATGAGCAGTTCTTC. It codes for CASSQVAGGDNEQFF. The chain couples TRBV4-1 to TRBJ2-1; 8 bases map to TRBD2. After removal of 1 base from V and 5 bases from J, the junction contained 4 bases not matched to a gene. The CDR3 is 15 residues long. From germline, CDR1 is MGHRA and CDR2 YSYEKL.

The V and J genes are TRBV28 and TRBJ1-1; D may be TRBD1 (5 bases). Looked up from germline, CDR1 is MDHEN and CDR2 is SYDVKM. The CDR3 runs to 15 residues. V gave up 2 bases and J gave up 5 bases, with 15 bases separating them. CDR3 in amino acids: CASSLIVTGGTEAFF. The CDR3 bases are TGTGCCAGCAGTTTAATCGTGACCGGGGGAACTGAAGCTTTCTTT.

There are a few counts of this clonotype. The rearrangement uses TRBV7-9 and TRBJ2-6, with 8 bases lining up with TRBD1. CDR1 SEHNR and CDR2 FQNEAQ come from the germline V gene (reference sequence). Losses at the gene ends were 4 bases for V and 2 bases for J; bases not matched to a gene: 10. The CDR3 loop spans 18 amino acids. Here the CDR3 DNA reads TGTGCCAGCAGCTCCTTTGGACAGGGCCCCCCTGGGGCCAACGTCCTGACTTTC. This translates into CASSSFGQGPPGANVLTF.

This clonotype was detected a few times. J is TRBJ1-2 and V is TRBV5-1; maybe TRBD1 (6 bases). The CDR3 has 16 amino acids. V was clipped by 1 base and J by 6 bases, with 19 bases between them. Germline V gene sequence: CDR1 SGHRS, CDR2 YFSETQ. CDR3 amino acids: CASSLRTDLLANGYTF. The CDR3 DNA sequence: TGCGCCAGCAGCTTGAGGACAGATCTCTTAGCGAATGGCTACACCTTC.

The rearrangement joins TRBV4-1 to TRBJ2-7; maybe TRBD1 (6 bases). The V gene's germline CDR1 is MGHRA and CDR2 YSYEKL. The CDR3 is 16 residues long. V was cut by 1 base and J by 5 bases, with 18 bases left in between. The CDR3 loop reads CASSQGTVPVSDEQYF. In DNA form, the CDR3 reads TGCGCCAGCAGCCAAGGGACAGTTCCGGTAAGCGACGAGCAGTACTTC.

This clonotype turned up a few times. The J gene is TRBJ2-1, the V gene TRBV12-5, with unresolved D. The CDR3 is 11 residues long. Per the germline V gene, CDR1 is LGHNT and CDR2 is FRNRAP. V lost 2 bases to trimming and J lost 7 bases, with 3 bases between them. As DNA, the CDR3 is TGTGCTAGTGGTTTGCAAAATGAGCAGTTCTTC. Its protein product is CASGLQNEQFF.

V and J are TRBV5-1 and TRBJ2-2; a possible D gene is TRBD1 (5 bases). The CDR3 is 15 amino acids. V lost 0 bases and J lost 5, with 11 bases in between. The germline V gene has CDR1 SGHRS and CDR2 YFSETQ. The CDR3 sequence: CASSLERGRTGELFF. The CDR3 coding sequence is TGCGCCAGCAGCTTGGAAAGGGGTCGGACCGGGGAGCTGTTTTTT. The full variable domain, with the rest looked up from reference TRBV5-1 and TRBJ2-2, is KAGVTQTPRYLIKTRGQQVTLSCSPISGHRSVSWYQQTPGQGLQFLFEYFSETQRNKGNFPGRFSGRQFSNSRSEMNVSTLELGDSALYLCASSLERGRTGELFFGEGSRLTVL.

The rearrangement links TRBV7-2 to TRBJ1-6; the D gene is possibly TRBD1 (5 bases). The V and J ends lost 3 bases and 10 bases respectively, with 16 bases between them. This CDR3 comprises 15 residues. From germline, CDR1 is SGHTA and CDR2 FQGNSA. This CDR3 is CASSFMRGGRSPLHF. CDR3 DNA sequence: TGTGCCAGCAGCTTCATGAGGGGAGGGCGATCACCCCTCCACTTT.

This chain uses TRBV5-5 with TRBJ2-5; perhaps TRBD2 as D (5 bases). This CDR3 spans 14 amino acids. Trimming took 0 bases from V and 7 from J, leaving 13 bases between them. From germline, CDR1 is SGHKS and CDR2 YYEKEE (reference sequence). CDR3 in amino acids: CASSLDPLGGTQYF. DNA for the CDR3: TGTGCCAGCAGCTTGGACCCACTAGGCGGGACCCAGTACTTC.

The chain uses TRBV19 and TRBJ1-5; tentative D call: TRBD1 (5 bases). The V gene lost 7 bases and the J gene lost 5 bases, with 12 bases spanning the gap. Germline V gene lookup returns CDR1 LNHDA and CDR2 SQIVND (reference sequence). The CDR3 extends over 13 amino acids. CDR3 loop: CASTVRGDQPQHF. As DNA, the CDR3 is TGTGCCAGTACAGTCCGAGGGGATCAGCCCCAGCATTTT.

A few counts support this clonotype. The chain couples TRBV7-9 to TRBJ2-7; D might be TRBD1 (5 bases). The CDR3 runs to 13 residues. CDR1 SEHNR and CDR2 FQNEAQ come from the germline V gene (reference sequence). The V end was cut by 4 bases, the J end by 2 bases, with 9 bases between. CDR3 bases: TGTGCCAGCAGCTCCGGACATACCTACGAGCAGTACTTC. Translated: CASSSGHTYEQYF.

The V call is TRBV27, the J call TRBJ2-6; tentative D call: TRBD1 (6 bases). V was trimmed by 8 bases and J by 3 bases, leaving 11 bases between them. This CDR3 region has 14 residues. CDR1 and CDR2 (germline): MNHEY, SMNVEV (reference sequence). The CDR3 here is CASRRGNGANVLTF. The CDR3 bases are TGTGCCAGCCGAAGGGGGAATGGGGCCAACGTCCTGACTTTC.